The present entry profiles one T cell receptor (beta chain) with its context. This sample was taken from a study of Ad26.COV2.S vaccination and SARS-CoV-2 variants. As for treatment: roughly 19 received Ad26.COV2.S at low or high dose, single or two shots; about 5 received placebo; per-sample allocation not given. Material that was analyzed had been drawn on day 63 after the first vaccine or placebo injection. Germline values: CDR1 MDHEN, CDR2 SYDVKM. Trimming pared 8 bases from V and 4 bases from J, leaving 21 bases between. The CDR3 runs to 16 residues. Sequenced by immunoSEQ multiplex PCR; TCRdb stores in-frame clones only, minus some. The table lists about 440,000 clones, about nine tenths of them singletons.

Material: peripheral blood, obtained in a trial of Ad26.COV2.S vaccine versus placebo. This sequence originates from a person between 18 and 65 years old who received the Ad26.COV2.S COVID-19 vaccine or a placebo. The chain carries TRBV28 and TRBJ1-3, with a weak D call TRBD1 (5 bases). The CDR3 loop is CASQNTGTAEGNTIYF. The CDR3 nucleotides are TGTGCCAGCCAGAACACCGGGACGGCGGAGGGAAACACCATATATTTT. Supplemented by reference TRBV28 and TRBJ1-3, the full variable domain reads DVKVTQSSRYLVKRTGEKVFLECVQDMDHENMFWYRQDPGLGLRLIYFSYDVKMKEKGDIPEGYSVSREKKERFSLILESASTNQTSMYLCASQNTGTAEGNTIYFGEGSWLTVV.